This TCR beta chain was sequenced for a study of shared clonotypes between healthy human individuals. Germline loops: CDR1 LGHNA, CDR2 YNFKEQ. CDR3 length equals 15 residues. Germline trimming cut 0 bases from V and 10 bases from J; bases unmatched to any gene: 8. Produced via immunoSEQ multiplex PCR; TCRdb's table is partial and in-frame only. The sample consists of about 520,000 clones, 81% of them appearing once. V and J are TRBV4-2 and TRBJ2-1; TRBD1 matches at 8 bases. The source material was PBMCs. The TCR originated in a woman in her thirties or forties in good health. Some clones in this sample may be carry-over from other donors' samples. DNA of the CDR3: TGTGCCAGCAGCCAAGAAGGGGCCTCAGGGGGCGAGCAGTTCTTC. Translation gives CASSQEGASGGEQFF.